The 32 T cell receptor beta chains listed next were all sequenced from one sample in a study of T cells in localized non-small cell lung cancer. TCRdb's table, derived via immunoSEQ multiplex PCR, lists solely in-frame clones and lacks some. The data contain 50,000 to 75,000 clones, around nine tenths of them singletons. Sequencing was performed on peripheral blood, taken before any cancer treatment. These receptors were obtained from a man aged 35-75 years with stage I squamous cell lung carcinoma.

The chain carries TRBV30 and TRBJ1-4; D remains ambiguous. CDR3 length equals 15 residues. CDR1 and CDR2 from the germline V gene are GTSNPN and SVGIG (reference sequence). The ends were cut back, 0 bases at V and 3 bases at J, with 11 bases in the middle. DNA of the CDR3: TGTGCCTGGAGTGTAGTTTGGATGCCTAATGAAAAACTGTTTTTT. This sequence encodes CAWSVVWMPNEKLFF.

The rearrangement joins TRBV10-3 to TRBJ1-5; TRBD1 is a possible D gene (5 bases). The V gene's germline CDR1 is ENHRY and CDR2 SYGVKD. V lost 0 bases and J 1 base, leaving 13 bases between the germline ends. The CDR3 spans 17 residues. The CDR3 nucleotides read TGTGCCATCAGTGAGTCGAGGGGTGGTAGGAGCAATCAGCCCCAGCATTTT. It translates to CAISESRGGRSNQPQHF.

The chain recombines TRBV14 with TRBJ2-7; unclear D gene. The CDR3 length is 11 residues. The V gene lost 2 bases and the J gene lost 3 bases, with 2 bases spanning the gap. CDR1 is SGHDN, CDR2 FVKESK, per germline. The CDR3 coding sequence is TGTGCCAGCAGCCAATACTACGAGCAGTACTTC. This sequence encodes CASSQYYEQYF.

The sample holds a few counts of this clone. CDR3 amino acids: CASRPRDEFQETQYF. In DNA form, the CDR3 reads TGTGCCAGCAGACCACGGGACGAATTTCAAGAGACCCAGTACTTC. The chain has TRBV2 and TRBJ2-5; the D gene could be TRBD1 or TRBD2 (5 bases each). Trimming pared 6 bases from V and 2 bases from J, leaving 16 bases between. This CDR3 has 15 residues. Germline lookup yields CDR1 SNHLY and CDR2 FYNNEI.

This clone was found once. The rearrangement joins TRBV5-5 to TRBJ2-5; tentatively, D is TRBD1 (5 bases). The germline gives CDR1 SGHKS, CDR2 YYEKEE (reference sequence). This CDR3 has 13 residues. The V end was cut by 3 bases, the J end by 5 bases, with 11 bases between. The CDR3 here is CASSSRQGETQYF. The CDR3 DNA follows: TGTGCCAGCAGCTCCCGCCAGGGTGAGACCCAGTACTTC.

J is TRBJ2-7 and V is TRBV7-8, with a weak D call TRBD1 (6 bases). The end of the DNA is better explained by TRBJ2-5, so the J call may be wrong. Germline assignment: CDR1 SGHVS and CDR2 FQNEAQ. This CDR3 is built from 17 residues. CDR3 amino acids: CASSLMGATTSQETQYF. CDR3 nucleotides: TGTGCCAGCAGCTTAATGGGGGCGACAACCTCCCAAGAGACCCAGTACTTC.

The genes are TRBV25-1 and TRBJ1-1, with 8 bases fitting TRBD1. CDR1 MGHDK and CDR2 SYGVNS come from the germline V gene. After removal of 6 bases from V and 10 bases from J, the junction contained 4 bases not matched to a gene. This CDR3 region has 11 residues. The CDR3 region is CASRRRGRAFF. DNA of the CDR3: TGTGCCAGCAGGCGCAGGGGGCGAGCTTTCTTT.

The chain combines TRBV6-5 with TRBJ2-7, with a weak D call TRBD1 (5 bases). The CDR3 runs 13 residues. CDR1 is MNHEY, CDR2 SVGAGI, per germline. With 2 bases removed from V and 6 bases from J, the gap between germline ends came to 11 bases. In nucleotides, the CDR3 is TGTGCCAGCAGTTACCAGGGTCTGGGCGAGCAGTACTTC. Translating it yields CASSYQGLGEQYF.

A few counts support this clone. CDR3 residues: CASSGDPRGPGATQYF. For the CDR3, the DNA is TGCGCCAGCAGTGGAGACCCCAGGGGGCCGGGGGCGACCCAGTACTTC. The genes are TRBV10-1 and TRBJ2-5; 8 nucleotides match TRBD1. This CDR3 comprises 16 residues. Germline lookup yields CDR1 WNHNN and CDR2 SYGVQD (reference sequence). J lost 7 bases, V lost 4 bases, and 14 bases had no gene match.

This sequence joins TRBV29-1 and TRBJ2-7, with 10 bases lining up with TRBD1. There are 16 residues in the CDR3. The junction had 8 bases not matched to a gene; V was cut back by 1 base and J by 2 bases. The germline V gene has CDR1 SQVTM and CDR2 ANQGSEA. CDR3 coding DNA: TGCAGCGTTGAAGGGTTGGGACAGGGGCGACCCTACGAGCAGTACTTC. Translated: CSVEGLGQGRPYEQYF.

The J gene is TRBJ1-3, the V gene TRBV18; D is unclear. Trimming took 5 bases from V and 0 from J, leaving 11 bases between them. CDR1 and CDR2 from the germline V gene are KGHSH and LQKENI. This CDR3 has 15 amino acids. The CDR3 coding sequence is TGTGCCAGCTCATCCACAGATGACTCTGGAAACACCATATATTTT. Encoded protein: CASSSTDDSGNTIYF. Together with reference TRBV18 and TRBJ1-3, the CDR3 gives the full variable domain: NAGVMQNPRHLVRRRGQEARLRCSPMKGHSHVYWYRQLPEEGLKFMVYLQKENIIDESGMPKERFSAEFPKEGPSILRIQQVVRGDSAAYFCASSSTDDSGNTIYFGEGSWLTVV.

The chain combines TRBV7-6 with TRBJ1-1, with D perhaps TRBD1 (5 bases). The V and J ends lost 4 bases and 2 bases respectively, with 11 bases between them. This CDR3 contains 14 residues. CDR1 and CDR2 from the germline V gene are SGHVS and FNYEAQ. CDR3: CASSSGRSNTEAFF. The CDR3, as DNA: TGTGCCAGCAGCTCGGGACGGTCAAACACTGAAGCTTTCTTT.

The chain uses TRBV7-8 and TRBJ2-7; D gene uncertain. Germline loops: CDR1 SGHVS, CDR2 FQNEAQ. CDR3 length: 11 residues. The V gene lost 1 base and the J gene lost 6 bases, with 4 bases spanning the gap. The CDR3 protein is CASSLEPEQYF. The CDR3 coding sequence is TGTGCCAGCAGCTTAGAGCCCGAGCAGTACTTC.

The chain joins TRBV29-1 to TRBJ2-7, with D perhaps TRBD2 (5 bases). V shed 3 bases and J shed 3 bases, with 12 bases lying between them. Germline CDR1 reads SQVTM; CDR2 reads ANQGSEA. This CDR3 is built from 13 residues. The CDR3 reads CSVEGVSDYEQYF. CDR3 nucleotide sequence: TGCAGCGTTGAGGGAGTATCGGACTACGAGCAGTACTTC.

V and J are TRBV6-1 and TRBJ2-1; D is possibly TRBD1 (5 bases). Germline lookup yields CDR1 MNHNS and CDR2 SASEGT. The CDR3 loop spans 15 amino acids. V gave up 7 bases and J gave up 5 bases, with 18 bases separating them. CDR3: CASTITWGYHNEQFF. The DNA for the CDR3 is TGTGCCAGCACCATAACTTGGGGCTACCACAATGAGCAGTTCTTC.

About this clone itself: Relative to the germline gene, one junction end is altered; a read error may explain this. This chain links TRBV7-7 with TRBJ2-1; 7 positions agree with TRBD2. This CDR3 has 14 amino acids. Germline loops: CDR1 SSHAT, CDR2 FNYEAQ (reference sequence). CDR3 bases: TGTGCTAGCAGCTTTGGACTAGACGCCAATGAGCAGTTCTTC. It encodes CASSFGLDANEQFF.

This clone came up a few times. This chain joins TRBV30 and TRBJ1-2, with TRBD1 matching over 10 bases. The germline CDR1 and CDR2 sequences are GTSNPN and SVGIG (reference sequence). The junction had 2 bases not matched to a gene; V was cut back by 5 bases and J by 2 bases. The CDR3 is 13 residues long. The CDR3 spells CAWQDRGNYGYTF. The CDR3 nucleotides are TGTGCCTGGCAGGACAGGGGGAACTATGGCTACACCTTC.

This clone occurred a few times. This chain uses TRBV30 with TRBJ1-5; D remains unclear. This CDR3 comprises 13 residues. Per germline, CDR1 GTSNPN and CDR2 SVGIG (reference sequence). V shed 5 bases and J shed 9 bases, with 17 bases lying between them. This chain's CDR3 is CAWEEGTGSPQHF. The CDR3 DNA reads as TGTGCCTGGGAGGAGGGAACCGGGTCGCCCCAGCATTTT.

The rearrangement links TRBV9 to TRBJ2-1; weak D call: TRBD2 (5 bases). With 6 bases removed from V and 8 bases from J, the gap between germline ends came to 18 bases. CDR3 size: 14 residues. The germline CDR1 and CDR2 sequences are SGDLS and YYNGEE. The CDR3 nucleotides read TGTGCCAGCACCCCCGGGCCTTGGGGAGATGAGCAGTTCTTC. Protein product: CASTPGPWGDEQFF.

This rearrangement joins TRBV5-8 to TRBJ2-5; D might be TRBD1 (7 bases). Between the trimmed V and J ends, which lost 4 bases and 3 bases, there was a span of 16 bases. Germline V CDR1 and CDR2: SGHTS, YDEGEE. The CDR3 covers 15 residues. The CDR3 region is CASSPQGGVEETQYF. The CDR3 region has the DNA TGTGCCAGCAGCCCCCAGGGGGGAGTAGAAGAGACCCAGTACTTC.

This chain uses TRBV11-2 with TRBJ2-1; 10 bases are a match to TRBD2. The trim removed 3 bases at V and 3 bases at J, leaving 11 bases unmatched. There are 18 residues in the CDR3. The germline CDR1 and CDR2 sequences are SGHAT and FQNNGV. CDR3 loop: CASSFMGLAGEVYNEQFF. For the CDR3, the DNA is TGTGCCAGCAGCTTCATGGGGCTAGCGGGAGAGGTCTACAATGAGCAGTTCTTC.

V and J are TRBV9 and TRBJ2-7; 7 bases are a match to TRBD2. The CDR3 has 16 residues. The germline V gene encodes CDR1 SGDLS and CDR2 YYNGEE. Losses at the gene ends were 0 bases for V and 0 bases for J; bases not matched to a gene: 6. CDR3 protein: CASSVELGGSSYEQYF. The CDR3 DNA follows: TGTGCCAGCAGCGTAGAACTTGGCGGGAGCTCCTACGAGCAGTACTTC.

The CDR3 loop reads CASSPLQGAYEQYF. The CDR3 bases are TGTGCCAGCAGCCCCCTTCAGGGGGCCTACGAGCAGTACTTC. The chain is built from TRBV7-2 and TRBJ2-7, with 7 bases matching TRBD1. V trimming: 5 bases; J trimming: 2 bases; junction bases outside the gene matches: 6. CDR3 size: 14 residues. Germline CDR1 and CDR2: SGHTA and FQGNSA.

The rearrangement links TRBV4-1 to TRBJ1-2; perhaps TRBD1 as D (6 bases). The V gene's germline CDR1 is MGHRA and CDR2 YSYEKL. The CDR3 length is 15 residues. The V end lost 1 base, the J end lost 3 bases, and 12 bases lay between the germline ends. CDR3 amino acids: CASSQAQGGDYGYTF. CDR3 nucleotides: TGCGCCAGCAGCCAAGCACAGGGTGGCGACTATGGCTACACCTTC.

V gene TRBV28 combines with J gene TRBJ2-5, with D tentatively TRBD1 or TRBD2 (5 bases each). The CDR3 loop spans 15 amino acids. V was cut by 2 bases and J by 5 bases, with 15 bases left in between. The germline CDR1 and CDR2 sequences are MDHEN and SYDVKM. DNA of the CDR3: TGTGCCAGCAGTTTACCCGGGGCCCTTGGGGAGACCCAGTACTTC. Translated, it gives CASSLPGALGETQYF.

V usage is TRBV28 and J usage is TRBJ1-2; 8 bases match TRBD1. CDR3 length: 13 residues. Germline V gene data show CDR1 as MDHEN and CDR2 as SYDVKM. V was pared by 5 bases and J by 8 bases, with 7 bases of the junction left unmatched. The CDR3 is CASSTQDREGYTF. CDR3 DNA sequence: TGTGCCAGCAGTACTCAGGACAGGGAGGGCTACACCTTC.

The chain has TRBV30 and TRBJ2-1, with 8 bases matching TRBD1. This CDR3 comprises 15 residues. CDR1 and CDR2 from the germline V gene are GTSNPN and SVGIG (reference sequence). J was trimmed by 3 bases and V by 0 bases; bases with no gene match: 4. This CDR3 reads CAWSVKQGGYNEQFF. CDR3 sequence (DNA): TGTGCCTGGAGTGTAAAACAGGGGGGCTACAATGAGCAGTTCTTC.

This chain links TRBV4-3 with TRBJ2-7; 12 nucleotides align to TRBD2. The CDR3 contains 15 residues. With V trimmed by 1 base and J by 6 bases, 4 bases remained unmatched. The germline V gene encodes CDR1 LGHNA and CDR2 YSLEER. The CDR3 loop is CASSQAASGRAEQYF. The CDR3 DNA follows: TGCGCCAGCAGCCAAGCGGCTAGCGGGAGGGCCGAGCAGTACTTC.

V usage is TRBV5-1 and J usage is TRBJ1-1; D uncertain. The CDR3 has 14 amino acids. With 5 bases removed from V and 5 bases from J, the gap between germline ends came to 16 bases. Germline V gene data show CDR1 as SGHRS and CDR2 as YFSETQ. In DNA form, the CDR3 reads TGCGCCAGCAGTTCCGACTCCCTTCGGACTGAAGCTTTCTTT. Protein product: CASSSDSLRTEAFF.

The chain carries TRBV4-3 and TRBJ2-7; possibly TRBD2 for D (6 bases). Trimming pared 5 bases from V and 2 bases from J, leaving 19 bases between. CDR1 LGHNA and CDR2 YSLEER come from the germline V gene. The CDR3 contains 16 residues. The CDR3: CASSYSSGSTTYEQYF. CDR3 nucleotides: TGCGCCAGCAGCTATAGTAGCGGTTCAACTACCTACGAGCAGTACTTC.

This chain links TRBV6-1 with TRBJ1-3; D remains ambiguous. This CDR3 is built from 12 residues. Germline lookup yields CDR1 MNHNS and CDR2 SASEGT. V was pared by 3 bases and J by 8 bases, with 8 bases between. CDR3 bases: TGTGCCAGCAGTGACTCTGGGGACACCATATATTTT. This gives the protein CASSDSGDTIYF.

V usage is TRBV5-6 and J usage is TRBJ1-5; no reliable D call. Germline V gene lookup returns CDR1 SGHDT and CDR2 YYEEEE. With 1 base removed from V and 1 base from J, the gap between germline ends came to 6 bases. This CDR3 comprises 14 residues. Written as DNA, the CDR3 is TGTGCCAGCAGCTTGTACACAAGCAATCAGCCCCAGCATTTT. It codes for CASSLYTSNQPQHF.